Presented here are 26 T cell receptor beta chains from one specimen sequenced in a study of Graves' ophthalmopathy and Graves' hyperthyroidism. RNA transcripts were the template, and TCR beta CDR3 regions were amplified from them. Amplification began with first-round RT-PCR using HTBI primers, then second-round multiplex PCR was performed. A single record per CDR3 protein comes from TCRdb applying MiXCR to the multiplex PCR reads. In the table there are about 1.1 million distinct CDR3 sequences, about 38% of which are singletons. The sample was peripheral blood or thyroid tissue (not recorded which). The receptors come from an adult man with Graves' hyperthyroidism.

The rearrangement links TRBV7-3 to TRBJ1-5, with D possibly being TRBD1 (6 bases). This CDR3 contains 15 residues. Trimming removed 2 bases from V and 10 bases from J, with 18 bases in between. The germline CDR1 and CDR2 sequences are SGHTA and FQGTGA. The CDR3 is CASSLAAGAYSPQHF. DNA of the CDR3: TGTGCCAGCAGCTTAGCCGCGGGGGCATATTCACCCCAGCATTTT.

The CDR3 coding sequence is TGCAGCGTGGGTGAAGGGGGGTTCGGGGAGCTGTTTTTT. It encodes CSVGEGGFGELFF. The chain links TRBV29-1 to TRBJ2-2; D may match TRBD1 or TRBD2 (6 bases each). Per germline, CDR1 SQVTM and CDR2 ANQGSEA. The V and J ends lost 6 bases and 7 bases respectively, with 15 bases between them. This CDR3 comprises 13 residues.

Regarding this clonotype: An end of the junction does not agree with germline; a read error may underlie this. This chain connects TRBV7-2 to TRBJ2-5, with 8 bases lining up with TRBD2. CDR3 length equals 14 residues. Germline V gene data show CDR1 as SGHTA and CDR2 as FQGNSA. The CDR3 sequence is CANSLAASGETQYF. CDR3 nucleotide sequence: TGTGCCAACAGCTTAGCGGCTAGCGGGGAGACCCAGTACTTC. The whole variable domain, remainder taken from reference TRBV7-2 and TRBJ2-5, is GAGVSQSPSNKVTEKGKDVELRCDPISGHTALYWYRQSLGQGLEFLIYFQGNSAPDKSGLPSDRFSAERTGGSVSTLTIQRTQQEDSAVYLCANSLAASGETQYFGPGTRLLVL.

This sequence joins TRBV25-1 and TRBJ2-5, with D uncertain. Germline V gives CDR1 MGHDK, CDR2 SYGVNS. V was trimmed by 5 bases and J by 0 bases, leaving 13 bases between them. This CDR3 is 15 amino acids long. The CDR3 sequence: CASSLYGNDQETQYF. Here the CDR3 DNA reads TGTGCCAGCAGTTTATACGGAAACGACCAAGAGACCCAGTACTTC.

The chain is built from TRBV7-9 and TRBJ2-5, with unresolved D. V was shortened by 8 bases and J by 2 bases, with 21 bases between the two germline ends. Germline V gene sequence: CDR1 SEHNR, CDR2 FQNEAQ (reference sequence). CDR3 length equals 16 residues. For the CDR3, the DNA is TGTGCCAGCGGCCCCGAACAGTTCCCGGTACAAGAGACCCAGTACTTC. Protein: CASGPEQFPVQETQYF.

Ten or more counts support this clonotype. The chain uses TRBV20-1 and TRBJ1-5; 8 nucleotides line up with TRBD1. From germline, CDR1 is DFQATT and CDR2 SNEGSKA (reference sequence). After removal of 5 bases from V and 1 base from J, the junction contained 7 bases not matched to a gene. This CDR3 spans 15 amino acids. The CDR3 DNA reads as TGCAGTGCTTGGACAGGGTCTGTGAGCAATCAGCCCCAGCATTTT. This encodes CSAWTGSVSNQPQHF.

In this sample, this clonotype turned up many times. This sequence joins TRBV10-2 and TRBJ2-7; no firm D call. This CDR3 spans 16 amino acids. Germline CDR1 is WSHSY and CDR2 is SAAADI. The ends were cut back, 3 bases at V and 2 bases at J, with 17 bases in the middle. CDR3 nucleotides: TGCGCCAGCAGTGATGACAACCCCCGGCAAGCCTACGAGCAGTACTTC. This encodes CASSDDNPRQAYEQYF.

Comment on this clonotype: Mismatch with germline at one junction end may stem from a read error. The chain joins TRBV10-3 to TRBJ1-4; D is unresolved. The CDR3 consists of 15 residues. Germline values: CDR1 ENHRY, CDR2 SYGVKD. CDR3 sequence reads: CASSYSKGFGEKLFF. CDR3 coding DNA: TGTGCCAGCAGTTACTCGAAAGGGTTCGGCGAAAAACTGTTTTTT.

The chain is built from TRBV10-3 and TRBJ1-5, with D unclear. In germline, CDR1 is ENHRY, CDR2 SYGVKD. The V end was cut by 0 bases, the J end by 11 bases, with 20 bases between. This CDR3 is 16 amino acids long. CDR3 protein: CAISESAATLRETQHF. The CDR3 DNA sequence: TGTGCCATCAGTGAGTCTGCAGCTACACTGAGGGAGACCCAGCATTTT.

A note on this clonotype: A much larger clone lies a single base off, so this may be a read error. The chain recombines TRBV19 with TRBJ2-5; D remains unclear. Germline V gene data show CDR1 as LNHDA and CDR2 as SQIVND (reference sequence). The CDR3 covers 14 residues. Written as DNA, the CDR3 is TGTGTCAGTAGTTCTTACGGACGAGCGGAGACCCAGTACTTC. Its translation: CVSSSYGRAETQYF.

This clonotype showed up many times. This sequence joins TRBV10-3 and TRBJ1-1; D perhaps matches TRBD1 (6 bases). The CDR3 sequence is 13 residues long. Trimming removed 6 bases from V and 3 bases from J, with 11 bases in between. Germline V gives CDR1 ENHRY, CDR2 SYGVKD. DNA of the CDR3: TGTGCCATCAGGGACAGCCACCACACTGAAGCTTTCTTT. Residues: CAIRDSHHTEAFF.

This clonotype was seen ten or more times. J is TRBJ2-7 and V is TRBV20-1; maybe TRBD2 (5 bases). Deletions cut 2 bases from V and 4 bases from J, with 12 bases between. CDR3 length: 13 residues. Germline lookup yields CDR1 DFQATT and CDR2 SNEGSKA (reference sequence). The CDR3 coding sequence is TGCAGTGCTAGATCCGTGAGCGGTTACGAGCAGTACTTC. It encodes CSARSVSGYEQYF.

This clonotype was counted only a few times. CDR3 in DNA: TGTGCCTGGGCTAGCGGGAGGTACTACGAGCAGTACTTC. This codes for CAWASGRYYEQYF. The V call is TRBV30, the J call TRBJ2-7, with 11 nucleotides matching TRBD2. CDR3 length: 13 amino acids. The germline V gene encodes CDR1 GTSNPN and CDR2 SVGIG (reference sequence). V gave up 5 bases and J gave up 3 bases; unmatched junction bases: 3.

This chain uses TRBV29-1 with TRBJ1-2; the D gene is possibly TRBD1 (6 bases). V lost 4 bases and J lost 2, with 14 bases in between. The CDR3 extends over 14 amino acids. From germline, CDR1 is SQVTM and CDR2 ANQGSEA. The CDR3 protein is CSVAFRGENYGYTF. CDR3 nucleotide sequence: TGCAGCGTTGCGTTCAGGGGTGAAAACTATGGCTACACCTTC.

The chain couples TRBV12-3 or TRBV12-4 to TRBJ2-2; weak D call: TRBD2 (6 bases). This CDR3 has 16 residues. V was cut by 5 bases and J by 0 bases, with 13 bases left in between. The CDR3 DNA reads as TGTGCCAGCAGTGAGGTCGGAGGGACGAACACCGGGGAGCTGTTTTTT. It translates to CASSEVGGTNTGELFF.

This clonotype was counted only a few times. This chain uses TRBV5-1 with TRBJ1-6, with a tentative D call TRBD1 (5 bases). Germline-derived CDR1 and CDR2 are SGHRS and YFSETQ. With 5 bases removed from V and 7 bases from J, the gap between germline ends came to 13 bases. CDR3 length equals 14 residues. CDR3 sequence: CASRGARDNSPLHF. The CDR3 DNA sequence: TGCGCCAGCAGAGGGGCAAGAGACAATTCACCCCTCCACTTT.

The chain carries TRBV6-5 and TRBJ1-6, with D perhaps TRBD1 (6 bases). CDR3 length: 16 residues. Germline CDR1 reads MNHEY; CDR2 reads SVGAGI. Trimming left V 2 bases short and J 17 bases short, with 25 bases between. The CDR3 protein is CASSYTHGQCLSSIHF. CDR3 nucleotide sequence: TGTGCCAGCAGTTACACCCACGGACAGTGCCTCTCGTCCATCCACTTT.

This clonotype has ten or more counts. The chain uses TRBV20-1 and TRBJ2-5; D may be TRBD2 (6 bases). Germline CDR1 and CDR2: DFQATT and SNEGSKA (reference sequence). Trimming removed 2 bases at V and 5 bases at J, with 18 bases between. CDR3 length: 15 residues. The CDR3 DNA follows: TGCAGTGCTAGAAGGGCCCCCCGGGGGAGGGAGACCCAGTACTTC. It is translated as CSARRAPRGRETQYF.

Comments on this clonotype: Possible read error: a much larger clone is one base away. V and J are TRBV29-1 and TRBJ2-2; tentatively, D is TRBD2 (6 bases). The germline V gene has CDR1 SQVTM and CDR2 ANQGSEA. V lost 8 bases, J lost 3 bases, and 22 bases lay in between. The CDR3 is 16 residues long. The CDR3 nucleotides are TGCAGCATTGGAGGGACCGCGGGACCGGACACCGGGGAGCTGTTTTTT. Translated, it gives CSIGGTAGPDTGELFF.

This chain uses TRBV20-1 with TRBJ2-5, with 7 bases matching TRBD1. Trimming took 3 bases from V and 13 from J; bases not matched to a gene: 11. The CDR3 contains 12 residues. Germline CDR1 reads DFQATT; CDR2 reads SNEGSKA (reference sequence). The CDR3 DNA is TGCAGTGCTAGGGGGGACAGCGAGGCCCGGTACTTC. Encoded protein: CSARGDSEARYF.

This clonotype has ten or more counts. V is TRBV6-2 or TRBV6-3 and J is TRBJ1-3, with D unresolved. V was cut by 6 bases and J by 0 bases, with 6 bases left in between. The CDR3 loop spans 13 amino acids. Germline V CDR1 and CDR2: MNHEY, SVGEGT. CDR3 residues: CASRGSSGNTIYF. In nucleotides, the CDR3 is TGTGCCAGCAGGGGAAGCTCTGGAAACACCATATATTTT.

This clonotype has more than one count but fewer than ten. The chain uses TRBV12-3 or TRBV12-4 and TRBJ1-5, with 9 bases aligning to TRBD1. The CDR3 is 16 amino acids. Trimming removed 1 base from V and 4 bases from J; junction bases left unmatched: 5. In nucleotides, the CDR3 is TGTGCCAGCAGTTTAGAGTTCGGGACAGGGAATCAGCCCCAGCATTTT. This gives the protein CASSLEFGTGNQPQHF.

As regards this clonotype: An end of the junction does not agree with germline; a read error may underlie this. The chain recombines TRBV19 with TRBJ2-7; maybe TRBD1 (6 bases). This CDR3 comprises 17 residues. The germline gives CDR1 LNHDA, CDR2 SQIVND (reference sequence). CDR3 residues: CVSSFRQTGNRGAEQYF. CDR3 bases: TGTGTCAGTAGTTTCCGGCAAACAGGGAATCGGGGCGCCGAGCAGTACTTC.

In this sample, this clonotype turned up once. V gene TRBV7-9 combines with J gene TRBJ2-5; 7 bases fit TRBD1. The CDR3 spans 13 residues. Germline CDR1 is SEHNR and CDR2 is FQNEAQ (reference sequence). J gave up 5 bases and V 6 bases, and 6 bases lay outside the gene matches. The CDR3 DNA reads TGTGCCAGCAGGCCGACAGGGACGGAGACCCAGTACTTC. It codes for CASRPTGTETQYF.

This clonotype was counted at least ten times. This CDR3 reads CASSSLGQRNEQFF. DNA of the CDR3: TGCGCCAGCAGTTCCCTTGGACAGAGGAATGAGCAGTTCTTC. The chain is built from TRBV10-1 and TRBJ2-1; D is perhaps TRBD1 (6 bases). Trimming took off 5 bases at V and 7 bases at J, with 15 bases between the two ends. CDR3 length: 14 residues. Germline V gene data show CDR1 as WNHNN and CDR2 as SYGVQD (reference sequence).

The V gene is TRBV7-2, the J gene TRBJ1-1; 7 bases line up with TRBD1. V shed 5 bases and J 10 bases; nucleotides not matched to a gene: 13. Germline CDR1 is SGHTA and CDR2 is FQGNSA. The length of the CDR3 is 14 residues. CDR3 region: CASSVGLTGSGAFF. The CDR3 DNA reads TGTGCCAGCAGCGTAGGACTGACAGGGTCCGGAGCTTTCTTT.